This T cell receptor (beta chain) was profiled in a study of a mutant IDH1 vaccine in newly diagnosed glioma. Study-level background: Therapy received beforehand was radiotherapy, temozolomide, or both, with most patients given both. Overall study findings and caveats: A vaccine-induced immune response developed in roughly 93% of the patients.

As for time point: week 47, end of study. Vaccination used 300 ug of mutant IDH1 20-mer peptide per dose, with topical imiquimod. Concerning this clone: The target antigen is unknown.

Profiling relied on immunoSEQ multiplex PCR, and the TCRdb table lists in-frame clones only, not all of them. The sample has around 53,000 clones; less than 85% are singletons. CDR1 and CDR2 (germline): SGHAT, FQNNGV. The CDR3 consists of 18 residues. V shed 2 bases, J shed 0 bases, and the junction held 11 bases outside the gene matches. The receptor was derived from a woman aged 30 to 39 with glioma. Some clones in this sample may be carry-over from other donors' samples. The sample in question was PBMCs, obtained from a glioma patient whose treatment included an IDH1 peptide vaccine. J is TRBJ2-3 and V is TRBV11-2; TRBD2 matches 7 bases. This chain's CDR3 is CASSLMSGTDASTDTQYF. Here the CDR3 DNA reads TGTGCCAGCAGCTTAATGAGCGGGACCGATGCTAGCACAGATACGCAGTATTTT. The full variable domain, in which reference TRBV11-2 and TRBJ2-3 provide the parts outside the CDR3, is EAGVAQSPRYKIIEKRQSVAFWCNPISGHATLYWYQQILGQGPKLLIQFQNNGVVDDSQLPKDRFSAERLKGVDSTLKIQPAKLEDSAVYLCASSLMSGTDASTDTQYFGPGTRLTVL.